This is a list of T cell receptor beta chains from one sample in a study of T cells in Graves' hyperthyroidism and ophthalmopathy. TCRdb ran MiXCR on the multiplex PCR reads and lists one entry per CDR3 protein. The sample comprises roughly 170,000 distinct CDR3 sequences, about 17% of which are singletons, and 25% to 30% rests with the top ten. The sequenced sample consisted of blood. The source of these receptors is a woman in her 50s with Graves' hyperthyroidism. Both conserved end residues are part of each CDR3. D genes are given only for firm matches. Only part of the rows carry a size: once, few, many, or a class if the clone is expanded.

V gene	D gene	clone size	J gene	CDR3 DNA	CDR3 protein
TRBV11-2	NA	many	TRBJ2-5	TGTGCCAGCAGCTTAGGTGAAAGGGTAGAGACCCAGTACTTC	CASSLGERVETQYF
TRBV10-3	NA	many	TRBJ1-1	TGTGCCATCAGAGCGGACAGTCCGGGTACTGAAGCTTTCTTT	CAIRADSPGTEAFF
TRBV19	NA	many	TRBJ2-6	TGTGCCAGTAGTATATGGTCTGGGGCCAACGTCCTGACTTTC	CASSIWSGANVLTF
TRBV29-1	TRBD1	many	TRBJ1-1	TGCAGCGTTGAGGGACAGGGGGGCACTGAAGCTTTCTTT	CSVEGQGGTEAFF
TRBV2	NA	many	TRBJ1-2	TGTGCCAGCAGTGGAAGGTGGGCAGACCTTAACTATGGCTACACCTTC	CASSGRWADLNYGYTF
TRBV7-9	TRBD1	many	TRBJ2-2	TGTGCCAGCAGCCTATCCCGCTTGACAGGGAGCGATACCGGGGAGCTGTTTTTT	CASSLSRLTGSDTGELFF
TRBV7-6	NA	many	TRBJ1-4	TGTGCCAGCAGCCCCCGCGGGGCCCGGCCCCCTGAAAAACTGTTTTTT	CASSPRGARPPEKLFF
TRBV7-9	NA	many	TRBJ2-3	TGTGCCAGCAGCTCCACGGATACAGATACGCAGTATTTT	CASSSTDTDTQYF
TRBV15	TRBD1	NA	TRBJ1-1	TGTGCCACCAGCAGATCTAGGACAGGGTATTCCCACACTGAAGCTTTCTTT	CATSRSRTGYSHTEAFF
TRBV6-5	TRBD1	few	TRBJ1-2	TGTGCCAGCAGTTACCGACAGGGGGGCTATGGCTACACCTTC	CASSYRQGGYGYTF
TRBV15	TRBD1	few	TRBJ2-7	TGTGCCACCAGCCTAGACAGGGCCGGAGAGCAGTACTTC	CATSLDRAGEQYF
TRBV18	TRBD1	many	TRBJ2-7	TGTGCCAGCTCCCCCGGGACAGGGGGTGGGTCCTACGAGCAGTACTTC	CASSPGTGGGSYEQYF
TRBV12-3/TRBV12-4	NA	many	TRBJ2-7	TGTGCCAGCAGCCTTCGGGGATACGAGCAGTACTTC	CASSLRGYEQYF
TRBV2	NA	many	TRBJ1-1	TGTGCCAGCAGTGAATATGGGGTGAACACTGAAGCTTTCTTT	CASSEYGVNTEAFF
TRBV5-1	NA	many	TRBJ2-7	TGCGCCAGCAGCTTGGACGGGCCAATGTTGGAGCAGTACTTC	CASSLDGPMLEQYF
TRBV19	TRBD2	NA	TRBJ2-7	TGTGCCAGTAGTACGCGGGGGGCCCTCGGCGAGCAGTACTTC	CASSTRGALGEQYF
TRBV2	NA	many	TRBJ1-6	TGTGCCAGCATGGGGGAGGCTAATTCACCCCTCCACTTT	CASMGEANSPLHF
TRBV11-2	NA	many	TRBJ2-7	TGTGCCAGCAGCTTAGCGTCGAGGTTCGACGAGCAGTACTTC	CASSLASRFDEQYF
TRBV19	TRBD1	many	TRBJ1-6	TGTGCCAGTAGTCGAGGACAGGACTTCTACGGGATTTCCCTCCACTTT	CASSRGQDFYGISLHF
TRBV29-1	NA	NA	TRBJ1-2	TGCAGCGAGGAGGGACGTCTGGGCGACGGTTCCTATGGCTACACCTTC	CSEEGRLGDGSYGYTF
TRBV7-3	NA	NA	TRBJ2-2	TGTGCCAGCAGCTTAAATGGGGTTGCCGGGGAGCTGTTTTTT	CASSLNGVAGELFF
TRBV6-2/TRBV6-3	NA	NA	TRBJ1-6	TGTGCCAGCAGTCATCCCCTTGATAATTCACCCCTCCACTTT	CASSHPLDNSPLHF
TRBV12-5	NA	many	TRBJ2-5	TGTGCTAGTGCCCTGGCAGAGGATCAAGCCCAGTACTTC	CASALAEDQAQYF
TRBV19	NA	many	TRBJ1-1	TGTGCCAGTGGACAAGACAGGCCACCTGAAGCTTTCTTT	CASGQDRPPEAFF
TRBV24-1	TRBD1	many	TRBJ2-1	TGTGCCACCAGTGATACCGGGACAGGGGTCAACAATGAGCAGTTCTTC	CATSDTGTGVNNEQFF
TRBV5-1	NA	many	TRBJ1-4	TGCGCCAGCCGGGACGGGGTTGCAACTAATGAAAAACTGTTTTTT	CASRDGVATNEKLFF
TRBV5-1	TRBD2	many	TRBJ2-2	TGCGCCAGCACGTACGAACCGGGGGGTCGGCAATGGGAGCTGTTTTTT	CASTYEPGGRQWELFF
TRBV5-1	NA	many	TRBJ1-1	TGCGCCAGCAGCTCCCAGCCAGGTGGGGTCTTGAACACTGAAGCTTTCTTT	CASSSQPGGVLNTEAFF
TRBV6-1	NA	many	TRBJ2-5	TGTGCCAGCAGTTCAGAGGTTCGGGAGACCCAGTACTTC	CASSSEVRETQYF
TRBV6-1	NA	many	TRBJ1-5	TGTGCCAGCACACAGGGTTTCAGCAATCAGCCCCAGCATTTT	CASTQGFSNQPQHF
TRBV12-3/TRBV12-4	TRBD2	many	TRBJ2-1	TGTGCCAGCAGTAAACCGGGACTAGCGGTCTCCTACAATGAGCAGTTCTTC	CASSKPGLAVSYNEQFF
TRBV11-2	NA	NA	TRBJ1-2	TGTGCCAGCAGCCCTACAGGGTTTTATGGCTACACCTTC	CASSPTGFYGYTF
TRBV4-1	NA	many	TRBJ2-7	TGCGCCAGCAGCCAAGATCGTGGATACGAGCAGTACTTC	CASSQDRGYEQYF
TRBV7-2	NA	NA	TRBJ2-3	TGTGCCAGCCGCTTGCGAGAAAACAGGGTTGGAGATACGCAGTATTTT	CASRLRENRVGDTQYF
TRBV28	TRBD1	many	TRBJ1-2	TGTGCCAGCAGTGGGACAGGGGGTGGGCTCTATGGCTACACCTTC	CASSGTGGGLYGYTF
TRBV5-1	NA	many	TRBJ2-7	TGCGCCAGCAGCCAACACCCAACAGGGTCCTACGAGCAGTACTTC	CASSQHPTGSYEQYF
TRBV7-6	NA	many	TRBJ2-2	TGTGCCAGCAGCCCGACAGGACCTGCGAACACCGGGGAGCTGTTTTTT	CASSPTGPANTGELFF
TRBV13	NA	many	TRBJ1-4	TGTGCCAGCAGCCAAGCCTCCGGGGCTAATGAAAAACTGTTTTTT	CASSQASGANEKLFF
TRBV18	TRBD1	NA	TRBJ1-1	TGTGCCAGCTCACCACCTACACAGGGGGCTTTCTTT	CASSPPTQGAFF
TRBV11-2	NA	many	TRBJ2-7	TGTGCCAGCAGCCCGGGCCCTAGATACGAGCAGTACTTC	CASSPGPRYEQYF